This TCR beta chain was sequenced in a study of beta chain features in type 1 diabetes. About the study: Over all samples combined, fewer than 130,000,000 sorted cells were examined. Broader study findings: Researchers caution that PCR might favor shorter templates, equally among patients and controls.

Every isolated RNA sample was fully reverse transcribed, so sequencing captured expressed TCRB transcripts. The data were produced by immunoSEQ multiplex PCR, yet TCRdb's version contains in-frame clones alone and is incomplete. The sample has 400,000 to 500,000 clones, around 14% seen once. This CDR3 region has 11 residues. Germline CDR1 GTSNPN, CDR2 SVGIG (reference sequence). V gave up 3 bases and J gave up 8 bases, with 8 bases separating them. This clone was seen more than once but under ten times. Its antigen is currently unknown. The sequence was collected from a man in his thirties or forties in good health. The material sequenced was naive CD4+ T cells from blood. The rearrangement uses TRBV30 and TRBJ2-4; D possibly corresponds to TRBD2 (6 bases). The CDR3 DNA reads as TGTGCCTGGAGCTTAGCGGACATTCAGTACTTC. Encoded protein: CAWSLADIQYF.